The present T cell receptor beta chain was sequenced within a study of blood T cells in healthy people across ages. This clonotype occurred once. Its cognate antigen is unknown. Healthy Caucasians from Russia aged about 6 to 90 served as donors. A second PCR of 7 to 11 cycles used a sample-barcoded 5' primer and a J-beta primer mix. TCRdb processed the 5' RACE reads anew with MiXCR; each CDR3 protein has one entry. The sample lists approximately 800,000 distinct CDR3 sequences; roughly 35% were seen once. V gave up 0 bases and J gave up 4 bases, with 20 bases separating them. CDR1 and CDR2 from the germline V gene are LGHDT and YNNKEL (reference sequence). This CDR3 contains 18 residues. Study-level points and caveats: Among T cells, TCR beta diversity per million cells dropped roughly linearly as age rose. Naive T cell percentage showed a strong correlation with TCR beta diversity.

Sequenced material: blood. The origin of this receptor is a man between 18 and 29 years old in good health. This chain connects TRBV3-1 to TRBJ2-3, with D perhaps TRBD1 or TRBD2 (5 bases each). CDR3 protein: CASSQDRTSKQGPDTQYF. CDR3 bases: TGTGCCAGCAGCCAAGATCGGACTTCAAAGCAGGGACCAGATACGCAGTATTTT.